The next 30 T cell receptor beta chains were all read from a single sample in a study of regulatory T cells in long-lasting Graves disease. The TCR beta library used iRepertoire HTBI primers with Arm-PCR amplification of CDR3. TCRdb recomputed calls from the multiplex PCR reads with MiXCR, one row per CDR3 protein. The table shows more than 450,000 distinct CDR3 sequences, with about 11% occurring only once. Specified time point: newly diagnosed GD, antithyroid drugs for less than 3 months. The authors made the TCR library using RNA they extracted from PBMCs. These data were also reused for a study on T cells in Graves' hyperthyroidism and ophthalmopathy.

Sequenced here: peripheral blood mononuclear cells (PBMCs), sampled at new diagnosis, from a patient treated with antithyroid drugs. The receptors come from a woman aged 25 to 39 with Graves disease.

This chain joins TRBV5-4 and TRBJ2-5; 8 nucleotides match TRBD1. With 4 bases clipped from V and 1 base from J, the junction kept 9 bases outside the gene matches. The CDR3 covers 16 residues. CDR1 SGHNT and CDR2 YYREEE come from the germline V gene (reference sequence). Written as DNA, the CDR3 is TGTGCCAGCAGCGGGAGACAGGGGCGAACCCAAGAGACCCAGTACTTC. Protein: CASSGRQGRTQETQYF.

The gene calls are TRBV10-1 and TRBJ2-2; D may correspond to TRBD1 or TRBD2 (5 bases each). V lost 9 bases and J lost 0, with 20 bases in between. There are 17 residues in the CDR3. The germline V gene has CDR1 WNHNN and CDR2 SYGVQD (reference sequence). CDR3: CARGNGGKRANTGELFF. The CDR3 DNA is TGCGCCAGGGGCAATGGGGGTAAAAGAGCGAACACCGGGGAGCTGTTTTTT.

This clonotype was observed many times. The rearrangement joins TRBV11-1 to TRBJ1-1; D uncertain. CDR3 length: 12 amino acids. Between the trimmed V and J ends, which lost 1 base and 3 bases, there was a span of 3 bases. CDR1 is SGHAT, CDR2 FQDESV, per germline (reference sequence). The CDR3 reads CASSLVDTEAFF. The CDR3 DNA sequence: TGTGCCAGCAGCTTAGTCGACACTGAAGCTTTCTTT.

Only a few counts were recorded for this clonotype. This chain uses TRBV20-1 with TRBJ1-5; 8 nucleotides align to TRBD1. Trimming removed 0 bases from V and 6 bases from J; junction bases left unmatched: 13. In germline, CDR1 is DFQATT, CDR2 SNEGSKA (reference sequence). The CDR3 is made up of 17 amino acids. CDR3 amino acids: CSARDAPDRGWGQPQHF. The CDR3 DNA reads TGCAGTGCTAGAGACGCACCTGACAGGGGCTGGGGTCAGCCCCAGCATTTT.

At least ten counts were recorded for this clonotype. The J gene is TRBJ1-5, the V gene TRBV28; D not resolved. Germline V gives CDR1 MDHEN, CDR2 SYDVKM. The CDR3 contains 11 residues. V lost 3 bases, J lost 10 bases, and 7 bases lay in between. The CDR3 region is CASSLDNPQHF. The CDR3 DNA reads as TGTGCCAGCAGTTTGGATAATCCCCAGCATTTT.

In its sample, this clonotype was seen many times. The rearrangement uses TRBV2 and TRBJ2-1, with 7 bases identical to TRBD2. The CDR3 extends over 11 amino acids. CDR1 and CDR2 from the germline V gene are SNHLY and FYNNEI. The ends lost 10 bases at V and 6 bases at J; junction bases unmatched: 3. The CDR3 loop is CATGLVNEQFF. CDR3 sequence (DNA): TGTGCCACTGGACTAGTCAATGAGCAGTTCTTC.

This chain links TRBV2 with TRBJ2-1, with D perhaps being TRBD1 or TRBD2 (5 bases each). This CDR3 has 13 residues. Deletions cut 8 bases from V and 5 bases from J, with 13 bases between. From germline, CDR1 is SNHLY and CDR2 FYNNEI. CDR3 loop: CASGVGVDNEQFF. CDR3 DNA sequence: TGTGCCAGCGGAGTGGGGGTGGACAATGAGCAGTTCTTC.

This clonotype was picked up many times. The gene calls are TRBV28 and TRBJ2-1, with D possibly matching TRBD1 (6 bases). The CDR3 sequence is 17 residues long. Germline V gene lookup returns CDR1 MDHEN and CDR2 SYDVKM. V shed 0 bases and J shed 3 bases, with 15 bases lying between them. CDR3 nucleotides: TGTGCCAGCAGTTTATGGGGACACCCCAATGACTACAATGAGCAGTTCTTC. This translates into CASSLWGHPNDYNEQFF.

Ten or more counts support this clonotype. The chain has TRBV28 and TRBJ2-7; D remains unclear. The CDR3 length is 12 residues. CDR1 and CDR2 from the germline V gene are MDHEN and SYDVKM. V lost 5 bases and J 12 bases, leaving 17 bases between the germline ends. In DNA, the CDR3 is TGTGCCAGCAGTCCCCCTCTGGGTCTTGGGTACTTC. Its protein is CASSPPLGLGYF.

This clonotype has a handful of counts. This chain links TRBV6-2 or TRBV6-3 with TRBJ1-1; D gene unclear. Looked up from germline, CDR1 is MNHEY and CDR2 is SVGEGT. Trimming left V 4 bases short and J 5 bases short, with 8 bases between. CDR3 length equals 12 residues. The DNA for the CDR3 is TGTGCCAGCAGTTGGATGGGAACTGAAGCTTTCTTT. Its translation is CASSWMGTEAFF.

In its sample, this clonotype was seen many times. V and J are TRBV6-1 and TRBJ2-1; 7 nucleotides agree with TRBD1. CDR1 and CDR2 (germline): MNHNS, SASEGT. The CDR3 has 14 residues. After removal of 6 bases from V and 9 bases from J, the junction contained 11 bases not matched to a gene. The CDR3 DNA sequence: TGTGCCAGCAGCCGAGGGGATGACAGGGCTGAGCAGTTCTTC. This encodes CASSRGDDRAEQFF.

This clonotype has ten or more counts. J is TRBJ2-2 and V is TRBV12-3 or TRBV12-4, with D uncertain. The CDR3 is made up of 13 amino acids. V lost 6 bases, J lost 6 bases, and 11 bases lay in between. For the CDR3, the DNA is TGTGCCAGCAGCTTTGGCGTTCCCGGGGAGCTGTTTTTT. Translating it yields CASSFGVPGELFF.

This clonotype was found many times. The chain is built from TRBV18 and TRBJ2-1; D possibly corresponds to TRBD2 (6 bases). The CDR3 totals 16 residues. With 2 bases removed from V and 0 bases from J, the gap between germline ends came to 11 bases. Per the germline V gene, CDR1 is KGHSH and CDR2 is LQKENI. The DNA of the CDR3 is TGTGCCAGCTCACCAGGGGTCGGGAGCTCCTACAATGAGCAGTTCTTC. Translating it yields CASSPGVGSSYNEQFF.

This clonotype was recorded at least ten times. The chain is built from TRBV2 and TRBJ2-1, with D possibly matching TRBD2 (6 bases). CDR1 is SNHLY, CDR2 FYNNEI, per germline. V dropped 10 bases and J dropped 3 bases, with 16 bases sitting between them. The CDR3 spans 14 residues. The CDR3 is CATRLREYYNEQFF. The CDR3 DNA is TGTGCCACCCGACTACGGGAGTACTACAATGAGCAGTTCTTC.

The genes are TRBV12-3 or TRBV12-4 and TRBJ1-6; tentatively, D is TRBD1 (5 bases). Deletions cut 4 bases from V and 9 bases from J, with 22 bases between. The CDR3 covers 17 residues. Here the CDR3 reads CASSSASDIPYGSPLHF. Here the CDR3 DNA reads TGTGCCAGCAGTTCAGCGTCGGACATACCTTACGGTTCACCCCTCCACTTT.

The V gene is TRBV4-3, the J gene TRBJ1-2; 7 bases are shared with TRBD1. The CDR3 spans 15 residues. With V trimmed by 0 bases and J by 7 bases, 8 bases remained unmatched. Germline-derived CDR1 and CDR2 are LGHNA and YSLEER. CDR3: CASSQEQGVSVGYTF. The CDR3 DNA reads TGCGCCAGCAGCCAAGAGCAGGGGGTATCTGTTGGCTACACCTTC.

This clonotype was picked up a small number of times. One end of the junction is discordant with germline, which a read error may explain. The V gene is TRBV6-1, the J gene TRBJ2-1, with TRBD1 matching 7 bases. CDR1 is MNHNS, CDR2 SASEGT, per germline. The CDR3 runs 14 residues. In DNA form, the CDR3 reads TGTGCCAGCAGGGAAGGGGGCTCTTACAATGAGCAGTTCTTC. Translation: CASREGGSYNEQFF.

This clonotype was counted ten times or more. V gene TRBV28 combines with J gene TRBJ1-1; D not resolved. This CDR3 region has 12 residues. V lost 7 bases, J lost 2 bases, and 8 bases lay in between. Germline CDR1 is MDHEN and CDR2 is SYDVKM. CDR3 protein: CASMGGNTEAFF. The DNA for the CDR3 is TGTGCCAGCATGGGAGGAAACACTGAAGCTTTCTTT.

This clonotype was counted only a few times. V gene TRBV2 combines with J gene TRBJ2-4; D not resolved. The CDR3 length is 13 residues. The V end was cut by 4 bases, the J end by 4 bases, with 8 bases between. Germline CDR1 is SNHLY and CDR2 is FYNNEI. As DNA, the CDR3 is TGTGCCAGCAGTGGACACCGAAAAAACATTCAGTACTTC. Translating gives CASSGHRKNIQYF.

There are many counts of this clonotype. The chain carries TRBV28 and TRBJ1-5; D is uncertain. Deletions cut 6 bases from V and 2 bases from J, with 14 bases between. Germline assignment: CDR1 MDHEN and CDR2 SYDVKM. This CDR3 comprises 15 residues. This chain's CDR3 is CASSKSGNGNQPQHF. CDR3 DNA: TGTGCCAGCAGCAAGTCGGGGAATGGCAATCAGCCCCAGCATTTT. The whole variable domain, filled in from reference TRBV28 and TRBJ1-5, reads DVKVTQSSRYLVKRTGEKVFLECVQDMDHENMFWYRQDPGLGLRLIYFSYDVKMKEKGDIPEGYSVSREKKERFSLILESASTNQTSMYLCASSKSGNGNQPQHFGDGTRLSIL.

This clonotype occurred many times. A much larger clone lies a single base off, so this may be a read error. The V call is TRBV7-9, the J call TRBJ2-3, with 9 nucleotides matching TRBD2. V shed 6 bases, J shed 0 bases, and the junction held 4 bases outside the gene matches. Germline CDR1 is SEHNR and CDR2 is FQNEAQ (reference sequence). The CDR3 has 15 residues. CDR3 bases: TGTGCCAGCAGATTCACTAGCGGGAGCACAGATACGCAGTATTTT. Protein product: CASRFTSGSTDTQYF.

About this clonotype: Since a much larger clone is just one base distant, this may be a read error. The chain is built from TRBV19 and TRBJ1-3; D ambiguous. Germline-derived CDR1 and CDR2 are LNHDA and SQIVND (reference sequence). This CDR3 region has 16 residues. Trimming pared 5 bases from V and 6 bases from J, leaving 20 bases between. CDR3 in DNA: TGTGCCAGTAGTCCCCGTGGAGGACTCCGTGAAAACACCATATATTTT. This gives the protein CASSPRGGLRENTIYF.

Ten or more counts support this clonotype. The chain employs TRBV6-5 and TRBJ2-3; TRBD2 matches at 10 bases. CDR3 length equals 19 residues. The germline V gene has CDR1 MNHEY and CDR2 SVGAGI. The ends lost 0 bases at V and 0 bases at J; junction bases unmatched: 9. CDR3 sequence reads: CASSYSSRLAGSSTDTQYF. For the CDR3, the DNA is TGTGCCAGCAGTTACTCGTCGAGACTAGCGGGTTCTAGCACAGATACGCAGTATTTT.

The CDR3 DNA is TGTGCCAGCACTTTCAACCGTGGCGGGGAGCTGTTTTTT. This translates into CASTFNRGGELFF. V is TRBV3-1 and J is TRBJ2-2; D is undetermined. The CDR3 extends over 13 amino acids. The V and J ends lost 7 bases and 7 bases respectively, with 13 bases between them. Germline V CDR1 and CDR2: LGHDT, YNNKEL (reference sequence).

This clonotype was picked up many times. Here the CDR3 DNA reads TGTGCCAGCAGTGAATGGACTAGCGAAGGGAATGAGCAGTTCTTC. Amino acid sequence: CASSEWTSEGNEQFF. The rearrangement joins TRBV6-1 to TRBJ2-1, with 9 bases matching TRBD2. J was trimmed by 7 bases and V by 2 bases; bases with no gene match: 6. The CDR3 covers 15 residues. CDR1 and CDR2 from the germline V gene are MNHNS and SASEGT.

This clonotype was recorded many times. V is TRBV24-1 and J is TRBJ2-7, with D maybe TRBD1 (5 bases). CDR1 is KGHDR, CDR2 SFDVKD, per germline. CDR3 length: 13 amino acids. V was trimmed by 2 bases and J by 7 bases, leaving 11 bases between them. As DNA, the CDR3 is TGTGCCACCAGTGATTCCAGGGATTGGGAGCAGTACTTC. It encodes CATSDSRDWEQYF.

The sample holds many counts of this clonotype. This chain links TRBV2 with TRBJ2-1, with D possibly TRBD1 on 6 matching bases. V dropped 3 bases and J dropped 0 bases, with 9 bases sitting between them. Germline CDR1 reads SNHLY; CDR2 reads FYNNEI. The CDR3 runs 15 residues. CDR3 sequence reads: CASSDRGGSYNEQFF. The CDR3, as DNA: TGTGCCAGCAGTGATAGAGGGGGCTCCTACAATGAGCAGTTCTTC.

This clonotype was seen at least ten times. The CDR3 DNA is TGTGCCAGCAGTTTCCCTCGTAGCTCCTACGAGCAGTACTTC. Residues: CASSFPRSSYEQYF. The chain joins TRBV12-3 or TRBV12-4 to TRBJ2-7, with unresolved D. The length of the CDR3 is 14 residues. Trimming left V 3 bases short and J 0 bases short, with 9 bases between.

Comment on this clonotype: A junction boundary mismatches the germline segment, possibly from a read error. The rearrangement links TRBV6-5 to TRBJ2-7; 8 bases match TRBD1. Germline-derived CDR1 and CDR2 are MNHEY and SVGAGI. This CDR3 has 19 residues. CDR3 coding DNA: TGTGCCAGCAGTTACTCTTGGACAGGGCTCCGGGACGTCACCTACGAGCGGTACTTC. Translation gives CASSYSWTGLRDVTYERYF.

This clonotype was seen repeatedly, ten times or more. This rearrangement joins TRBV6-1 to TRBJ1-2, with D maybe TRBD1 (5 bases). CDR1 MNHNS and CDR2 SASEGT come from the germline V gene. V was cut by 6 bases and J by 0 bases, with 8 bases left in between. CDR3 length: 13 residues. CDR3 coding DNA: TGTGCCAGCAGGGTGACAGCTAACTATGGCTACACCTTC. Translating it yields CASRVTANYGYTF.